Below, one T cell receptor (beta chain) is given with its context. Antigen unknown. The data originate from a study of CD8 T cells in Susac syndrome. V lost 11 bases, J lost 1 base, and 10 bases stayed unmatched. Germline V lookup: CDR1 MRHNA, CDR2 SNTAGT. CDR3 size: 16 residues. RNA totalling about 0.45 to 1 ug underwent reverse transcription with random hexamers. Amplification of TCR beta CDR3 across 54 Vbeta and 13 Jbeta was performed with immunoSEQ multiplex PCR. TCRdb reprocessed the immunoSEQ multiplex PCR reads via MiXCR and lists one record per CDR3 protein. The sample carries about 300,000 distinct CDR3 sequences, 80% to 90% recorded once. Study-level findings and limits: In its TCR sequencing and HLA analysis, the study acknowledged that the number of individuals was relatively small.

CD8+ and CD4+ blood T cells underwent TCR beta sequencing. FACS enriched CD8+ TEMRA cells, while bulk CD8+ and CD4+ were negatively isolated. The rearrangement links TRBV6-4 to TRBJ1-5; 11 bases map to TRBD1. The source of this sequence is a human donor with multiple sclerosis. The sequencing input was CD8+ T cells from PBMCs. The CDR3 coding sequence is TGTGCCGGCTCGTGGACAGGGGGCGAGAGCAATCAGCCCCAGCATTTT. This gives the protein CAGSWTGGESNQPQHF.